A single T cell receptor beta chain is shown here with its context. Patients underwent thyroid surgery, and none had received any treatment before it. TCRdb reprocessed the PCR reads via MiXCR. The sample has about 69,000 clones, approximately 15% seen once. The source of the sample is a study of metastatic and nonmetastatic thyroid tumors. V dropped 7 bases and J dropped 8; count of bases not matched to a gene: 8. The germline V gene encodes CDR1 DFQATT and CDR2 SNEGSKA (reference sequence). The CDR3 extends over 13 amino acids. The TCR comes from a male donor with papillary thyroid cancer or a benign thyroid nodule (not recorded which). Some clones in this sample may be carry-over from other donors' samples. The rearrangement joins TRBV20-1 to TRBJ1-2; 12 bases are shared with TRBD1. Sequencing was performed on blood. The CDR3 DNA sequence: TGCAGTGTACGGGACAGGGGGCGAGGGGGCTACACCTTC. As protein: CSVRDRGRGGYTF.